This entry lists 8 T cell receptor beta chains sequenced from one sample in a study of blood T cell repertoires in COVID-19. Assay: immunoSEQ multiplex PCR; the TCRdb copy retains only in-frame clones and omits some. The sample has 36,000 or so clones, 85% to 90% seen once; the top ten hold about 4.9%. Material: peripheral blood. Receptor source: a woman in her seventies with active COVID-19.

V and J are TRBV18 and TRBJ2-3, with 12 bases lining up with TRBD2. This CDR3 has 16 amino acids. Germline CDR1 and CDR2: KGHSH and LQKENI. With 5 bases clipped from V and 3 bases from J, the junction kept 6 bases outside the gene matches. CDR3 sequence reads: CASSAPGLAGTDTQYF. CDR3 nucleotide sequence: TGTGCCAGCTCAGCCCCGGGACTAGCGGGTACAGATACGCAGTATTTT.

The chain carries TRBV7-7 and TRBJ2-5, with 8 bases aligning to TRBD1. The J segment lost 5 bases and the V segment lost 5 bases, leaving 4 bases of the junction unmatched. From germline, CDR1 is SSHAT and CDR2 FNYEAQ (reference sequence). This CDR3 has 13 residues. CDR3 DNA: TGTGCCAGCAGCCGACAGGGGCTTGAGACCCAGTACTTC. Its protein product is CASSRQGLETQYF. Filled out from reference TRBV7-7 and TRBJ2-5, the complete variable domain reads GAGVSQSPRYKVTKRGQDVTLRCDPISSHATLYWYQQALGQGPEFLTYFNYEAQPDKSGLPSDRFSAERPEGSISTLTIQRTEQRDSAMYRCASSRQGLETQYFGPGTRLLVL.

The chain links TRBV5-4 to TRBJ2-7; the D gene is possibly TRBD2 (6 bases). The V end was cut by 9 bases, the J end by 9 bases, with 25 bases between. CDR3 length equals 14 residues. From germline, CDR1 is SGHNT and CDR2 YYREEE (reference sequence). CDR3 sequence: CATRAGTEGYGQYF. In DNA form, the CDR3 reads TGTGCCACCCGGGCGGGAACGGAGGGTTATGGGCAGTACTTC.

CDR3 coding DNA: TGTGCCAGCAGTATTGGACAGCCAAATTCACCCCTCCACTTT. It translates to CASSIGQPNSPLHF. The rearrangement uses TRBV7-3 and TRBJ1-6, with a possible D match to TRBD1 (6 bases). This CDR3 has 14 amino acids. CDR1 and CDR2 (germline): SGHTA, FQGTGA. The V and J ends lost 6 bases and 7 bases respectively, with 13 bases between them.

J is TRBJ1-6 and V is TRBV2; possibly TRBD1 for D (5 bases). Trimming stripped 8 bases from V and 13 bases from J, with 15 bases between. CDR3 size: 12 residues. Germline V CDR1 and CDR2: SNHLY, FYNNEI. CDR3 loop: CASRGDQSPLHF. CDR3 sequence (DNA): TGTGCCAGCCGCGGGGACCAAAGCCCCCTCCACTTT.

The chain has TRBV29-1 and TRBJ2-2, with D perhaps TRBD1 (6 bases). V was shortened by 4 bases and J by 4 bases, with 16 bases between the two germline ends. CDR3 length equals 15 residues. Germline values: CDR1 SQVTM, CDR2 ANQGSEA. DNA of the CDR3: TGCAGCGTTGTTCAGGCAGGGACAATCACCGGGGAGCTGTTTTTT. Residues: CSVVQAGTITGELFF.

The chain joins TRBV11-1 to TRBJ2-3; TRBD2 is a possible D gene (5 bases). The CDR3 runs 14 residues. The ends were cut back, 2 bases at V and 4 bases at J, with 10 bases in the middle. CDR1 and CDR2 (germline): SGHAT, FQDESV (reference sequence). CDR3: CASSLSGYSDTQYF. DNA of the CDR3: TGTGCCAGCAGCTTATCGGGGTATTCAGATACGCAGTATTTT.

V and J are TRBV15 and TRBJ2-2; TRBD2 matches at 11 bases. Germline V lookup: CDR1 LNHNV, CDR2 YYDKDF (reference sequence). After removal of 1 base from V and 7 bases from J, the junction contained 5 bases not matched to a gene. The CDR3 spans 16 residues. DNA for the CDR3: TGTGCCACCAGCAGAGTACTAGCGGGGGAGGTCGGGGAGCTGTTTTTT. This codes for CATSRVLAGEVGELFF. Complete variable domain (other parts from reference TRBV15 and TRBJ2-2): DAMVIQNPRYQVTQFGKPVTLSCSQTLNHNVMYWYQQKSSQAPKLLFHYYDKDFNNEADTPDNFQSRRPNTSFCFLDIRSPGLGDTAMYLCATSRVLAGEVGELFFGEGSRLTVL.